This T cell receptor (beta chain) is drawn from a study of T cell responses to AZD1222 COVID-19 vaccine. Study-wide findings and caveats: Spike-wide coverage was observed for vaccine-associated CD4 TCRs, with dominant responses at 160-218 and 743-854. Increased Spike-specific TCR breadth and depth were observed after two AZD1222 doses. Clonal diversity was possibly underestimated, and white British individuals and females predominated among donors.

With 4 bases removed from V and 3 bases from J, the gap between germline ends came to 3 bases. Germline V CDR1 and CDR2: MDHEN, SYDVKM. CDR3 length: 11 amino acids. Using immunoSEQ multiplex PCR, the repertoire was profiled, and TCRdb retains in-frame clones only, with some absent. The table shows around 130,000 clones, with about 90% occurring only once. A remark on this clone: Its target is not known.

The specimen was peripheral blood, collected 28 days after the second dose of the MenACWY control vaccine. The TCR sequence derives from an adult who received the MenACWY meningococcal vaccine as a control. J is TRBJ1-1 and V is TRBV28; D remains unclear. The CDR3 DNA follows: TGTGCCAGCAGTTACGACACTGAAGCTTTCTTT. It is translated as CASSYDTEAFF.